A selection of T cell receptor beta chains follows, all from one sample in a study of regulatory T cells in long-lasting Graves disease. Using its own MiXCR run on the multiplex PCR reads, TCRdb lists one record per CDR3 protein. Of roughly 360,000 distinct CDR3 sequences in the sample, roughly 10% are singletons; the top ten hold about 19%. A further study also used this sample, focusing on T cells in Graves' hyperthyroidism and ophthalmopathy.

The specimen was peripheral blood mononuclear cells (PBMCs), collected at new diagnosis, from a patient treated with antithyroid drugs. The receptor set was obtained from a woman under 30 with Graves disease. Both conserved end residues are part of each CDR3. Fields, in order: J gene, clone size, D gene, V gene, CDR3 protein, CDR3 DNA. The D gene is left open where the match is weak. Clone size is shown for a subset of rows, as once, few, many or a class of expanded clone.

j_call: TRBJ2-2
clone_size: .
d_call: .
v_call: TRBV18
cdr3_aa: CASSPRSSSNTWELFF
cdr3_nt: TGTGCCAGCTCACCACGGTCTAGCTCGAACACCTGGGAGCTGTTTTTT

j_call: TRBJ2-2
clone_size: few
d_call: .
v_call: TRBV19
cdr3_aa: CASSPAPPEGLFF
cdr3_nt: TGTGCCAGTAGTCCCGCCCCTCCAGAGGGGCTGTTTTTT

j_call: TRBJ2-2
clone_size: many
d_call: TRBD2
v_call: TRBV7-6
cdr3_aa: CASSTSLSGRYTGELFF
cdr3_nt: TGTGCCAGCAGCACCTCCCTGAGCGGGAGGTACACCGGGGAGCTGTTTTTC

j_call: TRBJ2-5
clone_size: many
d_call: TRBD2
v_call: TRBV7-2
cdr3_aa: CASSLEASGAETQYF
cdr3_nt: TGTGCCAGCAGCTTAGAGGCTAGCGGGGCAGAGACCCAGTACTTC

j_call: TRBJ1-2
clone_size: many
d_call: .
v_call: TRBV9
cdr3_aa: CASSGTPRTGYTF
cdr3_nt: TGTGCCAGCAGCGGGACTCCGAGGACTGGCTACACCTTC

j_call: TRBJ2-1
clone_size: many
d_call: TRBD2
v_call: TRBV4-1
cdr3_aa: CASSQDRAGGSREQFF
cdr3_nt: TGCGCCAGCAGCCAAGATCGAGCGGGAGGAAGCCGTGAGCAGTTCTTC

j_call: TRBJ2-2
clone_size: many
d_call: .
v_call: TRBV4-2
cdr3_aa: CASSPWTLPGELFF
cdr3_nt: TGTGCCAGCAGCCCTTGGACCCTTCCCGGGGAGCTGTTTTTT

j_call: TRBJ2-4
clone_size: .
d_call: .
v_call: TRBV20-1
cdr3_aa: CSARRNGPKNIQYF
cdr3_nt: TGCAGTGCTAGGCGAAACGGGCCCAAAAACATTCAGTACTTC

j_call: TRBJ1-5
clone_size: many
d_call: .
v_call: TRBV12-3/TRBV12-4
cdr3_aa: CASSFQGSQPQHF
cdr3_nt: TGTGCCAGCAGTTTCCAGGGTAGTCAGCCCCAGCATTTT

j_call: TRBJ1-2
clone_size: few
d_call: .
v_call: TRBV4-3
cdr3_aa: CASSQARLGSHGYTF
cdr3_nt: TGCGCCAGCAGCCAGGCCCGCTTGGGCAGCCATGGCTACACCTTC

j_call: TRBJ1-1
clone_size: .
d_call: .
v_call: TRBV3-1
cdr3_aa: CASSRAGLLTEAFF
cdr3_nt: TGTGCCAGCAGCCGCGCAGGGTTACTCACTGAAGCTTTCTTT

j_call: TRBJ2-7
clone_size: many
d_call: .
v_call: TRBV28
cdr3_aa: CASSPRTGQYF
cdr3_nt: TGTGCCAGCAGCCCCAGAACCGGGCAGTACTTC

j_call: TRBJ1-1
clone_size: many
d_call: TRBD1
v_call: TRBV5-1
cdr3_aa: CASSLETGAHTEAFF
cdr3_nt: TGCGCCAGCAGCTTGGAGACAGGGGCCCACACTGAAGCTTTCTTT

j_call: TRBJ2-1
clone_size: many
d_call: .
v_call: TRBV11-1
cdr3_aa: CASSLEDSPYNEQFF
cdr3_nt: TGTGCCAGCAGCTTAGAGGACTCCCCCTACAATGAGCAGTTCTTC

j_call: TRBJ1-1
clone_size: many
d_call: .
v_call: TRBV28
cdr3_aa: CASNRNTEAFF
cdr3_nt: TGTGCCAGCAACCGTAACACTGAAGCTTTCTTT

j_call: TRBJ2-1
clone_size: .
d_call: TRBD1
v_call: TRBV20-1
cdr3_aa: CSARIKTGGSINEQFF
cdr3_nt: TGCAGTGCTAGGATAAAGACAGGGGGTTCTATCAATGAGCAGTTCTTC

j_call: TRBJ2-7
clone_size: few
d_call: TRBD1
v_call: TRBV20-1
cdr3_aa: CSARDSSGQGRSGRLYEQYF
cdr3_nt: TGCAGTGCTAGAGATAGCTCGGGACAGGGGAGAAGCGGGAGACTCTACGAGCAGTACTTC

j_call: TRBJ1-5
clone_size: few
d_call: TRBD1
v_call: TRBV29-1
cdr3_aa: CSVELLGQGAPGQPQHF
cdr3_nt: TGCAGCGTTGAATTACTAGGACAGGGGGCGCCCGGTCAGCCCCAGCATTTT

j_call: TRBJ1-6
clone_size: .
d_call: .
v_call: TRBV9
cdr3_aa: CASSVGHNPINSPLHF
cdr3_nt: TGTGCCAGCAGCGTAGGTCACAACCCGATAAATTCACCCCTCCACTTT

j_call: TRBJ2-3
clone_size: .
d_call: TRBD2
v_call: TRBV24-1
cdr3_aa: CATGDYPGGTQYF
cdr3_nt: TGTGCCACCGGTGATTATCCGGGAGGTACGCAGTATTTT

j_call: TRBJ2-5
clone_size: many
d_call: .
v_call: TRBV12-5
cdr3_aa: CASGTHRYQETQYF
cdr3_nt: TGTGCTAGTGGAACCCATAGGTACCAAGAGACCCAGTACTTC

j_call: TRBJ2-1
clone_size: .
d_call: TRBD2
v_call: TRBV9
cdr3_aa: CASTPSERGFPYEQFF
cdr3_nt: TGTGCCAGCACTCCTTCTGAGCGGGGGTTCCCCTATGAGCAGTTCTTC

j_call: TRBJ2-1
clone_size: many
d_call: TRBD1
v_call: TRBV4-1
cdr3_aa: CASSQGDRGLGNEQFF
cdr3_nt: TGCGCCAGCAGCCAAGGGGACAGGGGGCTCGGGAATGAGCAGTTCTTC

j_call: TRBJ1-1
clone_size: many
d_call: TRBD1
v_call: TRBV6-6
cdr3_aa: CASSYSGTGFTEAFF
cdr3_nt: TGTGCCAGCAGTTACTCGGGGACAGGGTTCACTGAAGCTTTCTTT

j_call: TRBJ2-7
clone_size: many
d_call: .
v_call: TRBV18
cdr3_aa: CASPPGAGYEQYF
cdr3_nt: TGTGCCAGCCCACCAGGGGCGGGCTACGAGCAGTACTTC

j_call: TRBJ1-1
clone_size: .
d_call: TRBD1
v_call: TRBV11-2
cdr3_aa: CASSPDRGRTEAFF
cdr3_nt: TGTGCCAGCAGCCCCGACAGGGGGAGAACTGAAGCTTTCTTT

j_call: TRBJ2-7
clone_size: many
d_call: TRBD2
v_call: TRBV29-1
cdr3_aa: CSVEMGGSNYEQYF
cdr3_nt: TGCAGCGTTGAAATGGGCGGGAGTAACTACGAGCAGTACTTC

j_call: TRBJ2-3
clone_size: many
d_call: .
v_call: TRBV7-8
cdr3_aa: CASSQGGADTQYF
cdr3_nt: TGTGCCAGCAGCCAGGGGGGTGCAGATACGCAGTATTTT

j_call: TRBJ2-1
clone_size: .
d_call: .
v_call: TRBV7-3
cdr3_aa: CASSPPGIYEQFF
cdr3_nt: TGTGCCAGCAGCCCCCCCGGGATTTATGAGCAGTTCTTC

j_call: TRBJ1-2
clone_size: .
d_call: TRBD1
v_call: TRBV6-5
cdr3_aa: CASSLKGSGGGYTF
cdr3_nt: TGTGCCAGCAGTTTAAAAGGGTCAGGGGGTGGCTACACCTTC

j_call: TRBJ2-7
clone_size: few
d_call: .
v_call: TRBV10-3
cdr3_aa: CAIRGDDYEQYF
cdr3_nt: TGTGCCATCAGGGGGGACGACTACGAGCAGTACTTC

j_call: TRBJ2-4
clone_size: many
d_call: .
v_call: TRBV27
cdr3_aa: CASSLGGTLGRNIQYF
cdr3_nt: TGTGCCAGCAGTTTAGGAGGGACCCTCGGCAGAAACATTCAGTACTTC

j_call: TRBJ1-2
clone_size: many
d_call: .
v_call: TRBV2
cdr3_aa: CASSVEFYGYTF
cdr3_nt: TGTGCCAGCAGTGTGGAATTCTATGGCTACACCTTC

j_call: TRBJ2-1
clone_size: few
d_call: TRBD1
v_call: TRBV30
cdr3_aa: CAWSEGQSYNEQFF
cdr3_nt: TGTGCCTGGAGTGAGGGACAGAGTTACAATGAGCAGTTCTTC

j_call: TRBJ1-5
clone_size: many
d_call: .
v_call: TRBV7-2
cdr3_aa: CASSPAGANQPQHF
cdr3_nt: TGTGCCAGCAGTCCTGCGGGGGCAAATCAGCCCCAGCATTTT

j_call: TRBJ2-2
clone_size: few
d_call: .
v_call: TRBV11-2
cdr3_aa: CASSPLEGSGELFF
cdr3_nt: TGTGCCAGCAGCCCCCTGGAGGGCTCCGGGGAGCTGTTTTTT

j_call: TRBJ2-3
clone_size: many
d_call: .
v_call: TRBV20-1
cdr3_aa: CSASRSGSTDTQYF
cdr3_nt: TGCAGTGCTAGTAGAAGCGGCAGCACAGATACGCAGTATTTT

j_call: TRBJ2-2
clone_size: few
d_call: TRBD2
v_call: TRBV7-3
cdr3_aa: CASSPLAGVGTGELFF
cdr3_nt: TGTGCCAGCAGCCCACTAGCGGGAGTGGGTACCGGGGAGCTGTTTTTT